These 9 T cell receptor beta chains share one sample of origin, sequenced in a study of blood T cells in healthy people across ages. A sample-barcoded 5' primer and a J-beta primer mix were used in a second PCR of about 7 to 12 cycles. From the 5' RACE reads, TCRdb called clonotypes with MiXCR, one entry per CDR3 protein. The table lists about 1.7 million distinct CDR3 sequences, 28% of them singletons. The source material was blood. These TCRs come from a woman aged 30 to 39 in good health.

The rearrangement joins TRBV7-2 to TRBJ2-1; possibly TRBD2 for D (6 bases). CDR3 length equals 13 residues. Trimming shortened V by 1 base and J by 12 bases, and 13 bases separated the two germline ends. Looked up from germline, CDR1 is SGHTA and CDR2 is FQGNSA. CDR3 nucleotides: TGTGCCAGCAGCTTAGTGACGGCGGGGTGGCAGTTCTTC. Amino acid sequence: CASSLVTAGWQFF.

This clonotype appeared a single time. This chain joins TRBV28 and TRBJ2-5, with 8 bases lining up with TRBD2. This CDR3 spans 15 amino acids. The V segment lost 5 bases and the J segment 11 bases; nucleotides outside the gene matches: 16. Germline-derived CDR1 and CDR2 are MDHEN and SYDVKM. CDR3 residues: CASSKRGGKLNEQYF. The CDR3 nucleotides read TGTGCCAGCAGTAAGCGCGGGGGGAAGTTGAATGAGCAGTACTTC.

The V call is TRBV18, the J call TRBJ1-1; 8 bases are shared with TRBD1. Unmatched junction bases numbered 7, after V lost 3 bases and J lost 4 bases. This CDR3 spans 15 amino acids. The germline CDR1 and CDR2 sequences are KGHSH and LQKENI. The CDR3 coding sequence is TGTGCCAGCTCACCCGGACAGGGATCGAGCACTGAAGCTTTCTTT. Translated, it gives CASSPGQGSSTEAFF.

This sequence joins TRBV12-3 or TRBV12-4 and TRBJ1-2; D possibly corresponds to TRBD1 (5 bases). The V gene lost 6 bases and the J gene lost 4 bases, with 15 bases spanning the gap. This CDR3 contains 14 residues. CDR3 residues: CASSHRGETYGYTF. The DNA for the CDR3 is TGTGCCAGCAGCCACCGAGGGGAAACCTATGGCTACACCTTC.

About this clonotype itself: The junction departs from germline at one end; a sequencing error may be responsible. The chain's CDR3 is CSASGKPYERFF. The CDR3 DNA follows: TGCAGTGCTAGCGGGAAACCCTACGAGCGGTTCTTC. V is TRBV20-1 and J is TRBJ2-1; possibly TRBD2 for D (5 bases). The germline CDR1 and CDR2 sequences are DFQATT and SNEGSKA (reference sequence). The CDR3 has 12 residues.

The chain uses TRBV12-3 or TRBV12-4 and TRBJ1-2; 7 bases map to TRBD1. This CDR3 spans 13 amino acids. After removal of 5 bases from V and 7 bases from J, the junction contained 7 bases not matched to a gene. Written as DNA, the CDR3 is TGTGCCAGCAGTGCGGCCGGGACAGCTGGCTACACCTTC. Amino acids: CASSAAGTAGYTF.

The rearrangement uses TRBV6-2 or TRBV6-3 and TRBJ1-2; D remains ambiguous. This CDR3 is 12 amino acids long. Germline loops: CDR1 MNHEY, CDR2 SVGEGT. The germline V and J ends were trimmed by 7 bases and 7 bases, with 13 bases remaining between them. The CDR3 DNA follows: TGTGCCAGCACCCTCTTGGGCTGTGGCTACACCTTC. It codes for CASTLLGCGYTF.

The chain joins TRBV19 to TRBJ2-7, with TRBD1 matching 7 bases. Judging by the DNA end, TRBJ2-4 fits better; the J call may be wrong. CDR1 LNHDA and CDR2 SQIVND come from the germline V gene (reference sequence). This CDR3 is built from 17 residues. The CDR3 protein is CASSISLAGGIRNIQYF. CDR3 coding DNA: TGTGCCAGTAGTATATCTCTTGCAGGGGGTATCCGAAACATTCAGTACTTC.

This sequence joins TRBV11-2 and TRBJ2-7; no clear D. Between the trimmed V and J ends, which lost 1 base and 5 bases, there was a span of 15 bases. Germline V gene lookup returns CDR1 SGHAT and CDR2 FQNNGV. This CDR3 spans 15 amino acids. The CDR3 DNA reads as TGTGCCAGCAGCTTAGCGGGTATAGGCGTCAACGAGCAGTACTTC. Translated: CASSLAGIGVNEQYF. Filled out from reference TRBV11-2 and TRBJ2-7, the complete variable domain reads EAGVAQSPRYKIIEKRQSVAFWCNPISGHATLYWYQQILGQGPKLLIQFQNNGVVDDSQLPKDRFSAERLKGVDSTLKIQPAKLEDSAVYLCASSLAGIGVNEQYFGPGTRLTVT.